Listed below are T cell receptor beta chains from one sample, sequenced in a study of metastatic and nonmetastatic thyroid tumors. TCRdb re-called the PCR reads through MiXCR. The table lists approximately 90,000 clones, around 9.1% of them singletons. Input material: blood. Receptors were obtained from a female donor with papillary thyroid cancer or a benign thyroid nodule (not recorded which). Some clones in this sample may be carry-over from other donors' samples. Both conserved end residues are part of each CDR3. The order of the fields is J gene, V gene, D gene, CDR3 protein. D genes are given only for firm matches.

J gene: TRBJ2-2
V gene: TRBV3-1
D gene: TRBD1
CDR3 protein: CASKEKGTGNTGELFF

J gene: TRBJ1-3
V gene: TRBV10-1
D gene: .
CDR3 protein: CASSDSGNTIYF

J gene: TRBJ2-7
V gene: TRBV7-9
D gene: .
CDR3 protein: CASTEAYEQYF

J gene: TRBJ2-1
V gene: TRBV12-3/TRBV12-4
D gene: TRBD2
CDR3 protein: CASSLRDYLFF

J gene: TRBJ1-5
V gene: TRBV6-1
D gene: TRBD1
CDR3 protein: CAGILKPGTGSQPQHF

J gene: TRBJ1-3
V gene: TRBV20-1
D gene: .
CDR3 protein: CSARRGENTIYF

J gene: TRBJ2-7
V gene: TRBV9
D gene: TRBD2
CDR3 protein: CASSVGDYPEQYF

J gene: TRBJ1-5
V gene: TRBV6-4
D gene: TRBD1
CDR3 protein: CASSDSRDSSQPQHF

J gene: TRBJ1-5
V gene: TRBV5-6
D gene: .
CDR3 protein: CASSLGPNQPQHF

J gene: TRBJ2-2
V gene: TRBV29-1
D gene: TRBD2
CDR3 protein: CSVQTSGGNTGELFF

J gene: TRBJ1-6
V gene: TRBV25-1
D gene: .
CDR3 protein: CATAQGTNSPLHF

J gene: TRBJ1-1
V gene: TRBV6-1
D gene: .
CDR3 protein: CASTWTRDTEAFF

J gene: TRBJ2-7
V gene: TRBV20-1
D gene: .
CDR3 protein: CSASGDSYEQYF

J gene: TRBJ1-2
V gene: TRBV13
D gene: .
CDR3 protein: CASSFGRTGYYGYTF

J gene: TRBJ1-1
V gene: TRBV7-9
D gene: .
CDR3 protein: CASSLEGTTEAFF

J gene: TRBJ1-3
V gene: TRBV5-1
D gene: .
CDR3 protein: CASSPRGSGNTIYF

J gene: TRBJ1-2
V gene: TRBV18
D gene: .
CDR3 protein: CASSDTYGYTF

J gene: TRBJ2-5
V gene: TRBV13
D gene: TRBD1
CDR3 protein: CASSSWTGPYQETQYF

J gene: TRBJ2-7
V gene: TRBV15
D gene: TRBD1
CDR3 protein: CATSRAGGYNEQYF

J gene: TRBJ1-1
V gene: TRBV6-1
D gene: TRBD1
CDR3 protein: CASSSPDRENTEAFF

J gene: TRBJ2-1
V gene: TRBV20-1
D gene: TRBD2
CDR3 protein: CSSPSGRGYNEQFF

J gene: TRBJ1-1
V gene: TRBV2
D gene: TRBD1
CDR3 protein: CASSRDRVNTEAFF

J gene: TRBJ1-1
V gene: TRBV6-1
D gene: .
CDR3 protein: CASSSGSEAFF

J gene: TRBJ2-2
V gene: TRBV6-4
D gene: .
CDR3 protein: CASSDSREDTGELFF

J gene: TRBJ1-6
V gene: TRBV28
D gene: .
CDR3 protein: CASSLLGQVIDRSYNSPLHF

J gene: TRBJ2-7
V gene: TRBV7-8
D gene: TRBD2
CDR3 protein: CASSLLAGVNYEQYF

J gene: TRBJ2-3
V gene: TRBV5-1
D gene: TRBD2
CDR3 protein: CASSYSGGLITDTQYF

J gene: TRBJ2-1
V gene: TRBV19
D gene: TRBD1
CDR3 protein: CASSPGTGEYNEQFF

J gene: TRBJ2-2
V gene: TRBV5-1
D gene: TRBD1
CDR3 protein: CASSLGDRDGGELFF

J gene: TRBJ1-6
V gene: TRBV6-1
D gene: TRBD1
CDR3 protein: CASSDRGQYNSPLHF

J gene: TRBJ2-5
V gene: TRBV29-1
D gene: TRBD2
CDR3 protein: CSVGRTSGGETQYF

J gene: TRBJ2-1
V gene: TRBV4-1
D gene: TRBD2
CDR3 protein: CASSPGGLFNEQFF

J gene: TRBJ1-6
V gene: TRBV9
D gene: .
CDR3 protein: CASSGSSYNSPLHF

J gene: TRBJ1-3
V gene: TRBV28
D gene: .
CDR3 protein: CASRTVSGNTIYF

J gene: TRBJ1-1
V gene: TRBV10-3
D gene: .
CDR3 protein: CAISERQTNTEAFF

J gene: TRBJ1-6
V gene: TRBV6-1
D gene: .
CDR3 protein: CASRPGLSAPLHF

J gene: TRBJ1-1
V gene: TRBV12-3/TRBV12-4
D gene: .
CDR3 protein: CASSLLVNTEAFF

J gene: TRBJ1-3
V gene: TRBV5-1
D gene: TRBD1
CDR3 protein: CASSFSDRANTIYF

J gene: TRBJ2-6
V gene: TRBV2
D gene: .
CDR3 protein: CASKGTSGANVLTF

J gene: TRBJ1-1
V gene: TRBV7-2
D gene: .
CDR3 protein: CASNEDYGATEAFF

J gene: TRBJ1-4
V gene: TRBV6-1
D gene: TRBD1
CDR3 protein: CASSEIGQGNEKLFF

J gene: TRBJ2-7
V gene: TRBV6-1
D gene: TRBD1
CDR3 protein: CASRPQGAEQYF

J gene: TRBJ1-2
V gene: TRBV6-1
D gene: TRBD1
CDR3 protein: CASLMSTGGGGYTF

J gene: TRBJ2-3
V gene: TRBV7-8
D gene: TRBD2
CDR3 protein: CASSFGTSGGTDTQYF

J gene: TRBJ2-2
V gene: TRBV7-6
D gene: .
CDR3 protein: CASSHNRINTGELFF

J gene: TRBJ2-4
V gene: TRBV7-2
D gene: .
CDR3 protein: CASSPQGTLAKNIQYF

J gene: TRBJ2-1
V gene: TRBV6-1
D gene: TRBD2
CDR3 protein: CASIETPLRFGGAKFF

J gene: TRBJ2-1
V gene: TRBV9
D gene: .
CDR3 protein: CASSSDMYNEQFF

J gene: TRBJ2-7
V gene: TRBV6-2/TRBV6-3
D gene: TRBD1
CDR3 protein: CASSPGGTLSYEQYF

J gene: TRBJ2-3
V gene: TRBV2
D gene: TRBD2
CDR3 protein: CASSEASGLAGGSTDTQYF

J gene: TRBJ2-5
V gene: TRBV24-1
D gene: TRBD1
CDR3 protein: CATSDTGTGRETQYF

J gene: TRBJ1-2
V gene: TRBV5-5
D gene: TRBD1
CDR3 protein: CASSPTDRDPTF

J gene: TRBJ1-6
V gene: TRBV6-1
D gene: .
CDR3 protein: CASSALGAGSNSPLHF

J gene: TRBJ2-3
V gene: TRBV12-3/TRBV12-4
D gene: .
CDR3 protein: CASSGNADTQYF

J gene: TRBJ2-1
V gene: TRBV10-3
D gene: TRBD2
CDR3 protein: CAISGLAGLNEQFF

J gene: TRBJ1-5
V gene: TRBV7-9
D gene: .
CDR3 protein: CASSLQGVQPQHF

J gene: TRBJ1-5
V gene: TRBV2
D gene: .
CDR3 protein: CASSPQQGRGQPQHF